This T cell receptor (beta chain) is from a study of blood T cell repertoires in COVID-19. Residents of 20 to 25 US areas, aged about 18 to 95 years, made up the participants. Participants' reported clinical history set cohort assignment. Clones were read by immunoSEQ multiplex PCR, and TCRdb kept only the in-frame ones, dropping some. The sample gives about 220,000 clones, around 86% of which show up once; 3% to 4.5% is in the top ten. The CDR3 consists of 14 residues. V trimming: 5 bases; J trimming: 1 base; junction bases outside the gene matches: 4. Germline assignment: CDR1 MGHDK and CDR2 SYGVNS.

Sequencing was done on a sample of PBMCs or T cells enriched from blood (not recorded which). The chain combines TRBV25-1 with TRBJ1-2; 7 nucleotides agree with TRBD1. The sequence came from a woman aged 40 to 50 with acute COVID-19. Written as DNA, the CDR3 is TGTGCCAGCAGTTCGGGACAGAATAACTATGGCTACACCTTC. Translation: CASSSGQNNYGYTF.